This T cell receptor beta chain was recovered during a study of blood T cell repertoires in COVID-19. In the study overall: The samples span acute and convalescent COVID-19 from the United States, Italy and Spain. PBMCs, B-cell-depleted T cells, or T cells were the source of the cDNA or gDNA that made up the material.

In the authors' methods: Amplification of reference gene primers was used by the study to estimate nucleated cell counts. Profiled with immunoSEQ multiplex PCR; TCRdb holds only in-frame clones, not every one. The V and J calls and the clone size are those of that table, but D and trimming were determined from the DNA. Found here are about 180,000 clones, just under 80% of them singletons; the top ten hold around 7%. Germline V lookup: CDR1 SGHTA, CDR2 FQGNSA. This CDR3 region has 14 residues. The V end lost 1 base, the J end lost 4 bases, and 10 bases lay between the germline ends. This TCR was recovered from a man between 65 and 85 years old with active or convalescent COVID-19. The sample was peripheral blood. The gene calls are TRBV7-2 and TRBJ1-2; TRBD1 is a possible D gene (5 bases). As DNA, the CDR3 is TGTGCCAGCAGCTTAGATTCAGGGCGCTATGGCTACACCTTC. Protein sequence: CASSLDSGRYGYTF.